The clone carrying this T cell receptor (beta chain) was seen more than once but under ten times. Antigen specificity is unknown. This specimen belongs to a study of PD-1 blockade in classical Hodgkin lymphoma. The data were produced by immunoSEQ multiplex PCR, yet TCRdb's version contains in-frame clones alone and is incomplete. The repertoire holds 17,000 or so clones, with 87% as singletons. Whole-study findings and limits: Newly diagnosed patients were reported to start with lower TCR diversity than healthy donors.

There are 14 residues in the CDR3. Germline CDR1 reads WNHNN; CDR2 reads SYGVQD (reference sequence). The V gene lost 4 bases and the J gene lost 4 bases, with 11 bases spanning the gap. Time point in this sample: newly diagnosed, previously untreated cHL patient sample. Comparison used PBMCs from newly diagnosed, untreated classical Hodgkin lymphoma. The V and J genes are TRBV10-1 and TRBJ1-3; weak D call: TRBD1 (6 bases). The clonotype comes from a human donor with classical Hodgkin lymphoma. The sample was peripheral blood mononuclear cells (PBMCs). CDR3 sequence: CASSVQGPGNTIYF. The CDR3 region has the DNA TGCGCCAGCAGTGTACAGGGTCCAGGAAACACCATATATTTT.